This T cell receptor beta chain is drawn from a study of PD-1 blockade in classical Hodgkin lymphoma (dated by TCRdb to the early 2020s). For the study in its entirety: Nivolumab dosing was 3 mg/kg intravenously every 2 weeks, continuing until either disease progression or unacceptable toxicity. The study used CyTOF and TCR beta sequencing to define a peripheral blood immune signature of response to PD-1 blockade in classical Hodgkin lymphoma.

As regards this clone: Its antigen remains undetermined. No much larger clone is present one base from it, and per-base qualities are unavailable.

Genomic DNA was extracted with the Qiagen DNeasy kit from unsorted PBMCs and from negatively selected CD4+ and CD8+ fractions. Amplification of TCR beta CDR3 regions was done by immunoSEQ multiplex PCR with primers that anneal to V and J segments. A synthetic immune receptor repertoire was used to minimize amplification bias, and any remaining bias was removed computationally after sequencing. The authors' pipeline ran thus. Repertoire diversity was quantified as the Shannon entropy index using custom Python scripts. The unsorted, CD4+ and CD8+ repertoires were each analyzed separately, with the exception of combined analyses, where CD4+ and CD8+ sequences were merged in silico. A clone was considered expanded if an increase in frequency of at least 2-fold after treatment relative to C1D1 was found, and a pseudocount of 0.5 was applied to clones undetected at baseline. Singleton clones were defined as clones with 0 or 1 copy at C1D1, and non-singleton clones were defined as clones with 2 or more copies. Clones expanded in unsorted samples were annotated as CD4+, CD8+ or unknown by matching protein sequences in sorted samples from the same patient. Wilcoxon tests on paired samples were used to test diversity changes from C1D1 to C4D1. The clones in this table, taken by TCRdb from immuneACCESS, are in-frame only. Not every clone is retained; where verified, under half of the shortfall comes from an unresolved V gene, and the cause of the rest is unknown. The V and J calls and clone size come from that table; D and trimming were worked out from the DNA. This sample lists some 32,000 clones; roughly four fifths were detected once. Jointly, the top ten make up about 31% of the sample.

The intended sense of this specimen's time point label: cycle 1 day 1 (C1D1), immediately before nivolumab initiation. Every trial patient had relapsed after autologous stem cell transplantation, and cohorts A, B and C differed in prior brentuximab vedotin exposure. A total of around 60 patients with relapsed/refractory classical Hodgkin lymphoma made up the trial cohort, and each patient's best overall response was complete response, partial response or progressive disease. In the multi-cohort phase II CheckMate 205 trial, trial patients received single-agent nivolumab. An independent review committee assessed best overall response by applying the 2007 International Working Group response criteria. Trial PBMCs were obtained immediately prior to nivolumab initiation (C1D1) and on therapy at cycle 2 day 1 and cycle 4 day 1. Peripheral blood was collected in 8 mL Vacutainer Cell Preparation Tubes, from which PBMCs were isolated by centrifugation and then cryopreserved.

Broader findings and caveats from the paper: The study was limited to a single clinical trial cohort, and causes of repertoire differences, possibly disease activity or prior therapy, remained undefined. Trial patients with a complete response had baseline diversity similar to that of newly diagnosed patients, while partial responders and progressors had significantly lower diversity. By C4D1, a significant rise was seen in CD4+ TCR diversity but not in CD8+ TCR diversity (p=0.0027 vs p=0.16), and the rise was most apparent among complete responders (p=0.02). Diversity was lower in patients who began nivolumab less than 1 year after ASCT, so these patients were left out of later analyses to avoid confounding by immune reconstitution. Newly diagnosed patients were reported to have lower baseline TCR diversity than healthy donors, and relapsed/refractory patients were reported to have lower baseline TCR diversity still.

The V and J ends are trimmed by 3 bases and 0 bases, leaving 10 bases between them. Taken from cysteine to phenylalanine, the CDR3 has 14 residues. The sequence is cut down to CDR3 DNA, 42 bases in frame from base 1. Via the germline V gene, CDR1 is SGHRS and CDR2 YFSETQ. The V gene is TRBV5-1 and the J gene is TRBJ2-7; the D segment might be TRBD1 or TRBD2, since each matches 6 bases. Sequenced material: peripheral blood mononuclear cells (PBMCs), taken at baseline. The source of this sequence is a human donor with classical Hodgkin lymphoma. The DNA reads TGCGCCAGCAGCTCGGGGGCCCCCTCCTACGAGCAGTACTTC. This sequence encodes CASSSGAPSYEQYF.